This T cell receptor (beta chain) originates from a study of long-term antiretroviral therapy in people with HIV. In the study overall: The oldest specimens predate the 2015 immediate-ART recommendation by about a decade. Study-wide results and limits: For ART adherence, viral resistance and therapy changes, no data were available. Regardless of time point, clones expanded before ART dominated the repertoire.

The libraries were made with immunoSEQ v3.0 at survey level. Assay used: immunoSEQ multiplex PCR; TCRdb lists only in-frame clones, some missing. The sample contains tens of thousands of clones, about 95% of which appear only once. Participants with HIV, all of them, were treated in the United States. As concerns this clone: Its antigen is currently unknown.

The sequencing here drew on unsorted PBMCs, taken 6.6 years after starting antiretroviral therapy. This sequence was found in a young man with HIV.

The CDR3 reads CASSLVAGASWANVLTF. Here the CDR3 DNA reads TGTGCCAGCAGCTTAGTCGCAGGGGCCTCATGGGCCAACGTCCTGACTTTC. J is TRBJ2-6 and V is TRBV11-1, with D perhaps matching TRBD1 (6 bases). This CDR3 has 17 amino acids. The V end was cut by 1 base, the J end by 5 bases, with 15 bases between. Germline assignment: CDR1 SGHAT and CDR2 FQDESV (reference sequence).